This TCR beta chain was retrieved from a study of early T cells in non-severe SARS-CoV-2 infection. Study-level information: Bulk RNA taken from unsorted whole blood was sequenced, leaving chains unpaired.

This clonotype was seen at least ten times. The germline V gene has CDR1 SGHAT and CDR2 FQNNGV. V lost 2 bases and J lost 4; bases outside the gene matches: 4. This CDR3 has 15 residues. One entry per CDR3 protein results from TCRdb running MiXCR on the 5' RACE reads. The table lists 25,000 to 35,000 distinct CDR3 sequences, approximately 5.6% of them singletons. The sample comprised whole blood. The TCR originated in an adult who was a healthcare worker with PCR-confirmed SARS-CoV-2 infection or an uninfected control (not recorded which). The chain is built from TRBV11-2 and TRBJ2-1, with 8 nucleotides matching TRBD2. This CDR3 is CASSLSLAVYNEQFF. The CDR3 coding sequence is TGTGCCAGCAGCTTATCACTAGCGGTATACAATGAGCAGTTCTTC. The variable domain in full, completed from reference TRBV11-2 and TRBJ2-1, reads EAGVAQSPRYKIIEKRQSVAFWCNPISGHATLYWYQQILGQGPKLLIQFQNNGVVDDSQLPKDRFSAERLKGVDSTLKIQPAKLEDSAVYLCASSLSLAVYNEQFFGPGTRLTVL.